These 26 T cell receptor beta chains were sequenced from one sample in a study of T cell responses to AZD1222 COVID-19 vaccine. Clones were read by immunoSEQ multiplex PCR, and TCRdb kept only the in-frame ones, dropping some. The sample consists of 86,000 or so clones, 88% of them appearing once. Sequencing used peripheral blood, obtained 28 days after the second AZD1222 dose. The receptors shown here come from an adult who received the AZD1222 COVID-19 vaccine.

The chain employs TRBV5-5 and TRBJ2-1, with D hard to call. V was clipped by 0 bases and J by 7 bases, with 8 bases between them. The CDR3 extends over 13 amino acids. Per germline, CDR1 SGHKS and CDR2 YYEKEE (reference sequence). The CDR3 protein is CASSLARFNEQFF. Here the CDR3 DNA reads TGTGCCAGCAGCTTGGCCAGGTTTAATGAGCAGTTCTTC.

V and J are TRBV2 and TRBJ1-4; D may be TRBD1 (5 bases). CDR1 is SNHLY and CDR2 is FYNNEI in the germline V gene. Trimming shortened V by 7 bases and J by 7 bases, and 19 bases separated the two germline ends. CDR3 length: 15 residues. Written as DNA, the CDR3 is TGTGCCAGCACCCGCACACGGGGCCAGGGTGAAAAACTGTTTTTT. As protein: CASTRTRGQGEKLFF.

The chain has TRBV18 and TRBJ2-3; D is undetermined. Germline-derived CDR1 and CDR2 are KGHSH and LQKENI. The CDR3 has 14 amino acids. The V end lost 0 bases, the J end lost 2 bases, and 6 bases lay between the germline ends. The DNA of the CDR3 is TGTGCCAGCTCACCACCGTCATACACAGATACGCAGTATTTT. Its translation: CASSPPSYTDTQYF.

The V call is TRBV4-1, the J call TRBJ2-3; D call uncertain. In germline, CDR1 is MGHRA, CDR2 YSYEKL. There are 14 residues in the CDR3. V lost 0 bases and J lost 0, with 4 bases in between. For the CDR3, the DNA is TGCGCCAGCAGCCAAGAGAGAAGCACAGATACGCAGTATTTT. It codes for CASSQERSTDTQYF.

This clone has only one observation. The chain recombines TRBV11-3 with TRBJ2-3; no reliable D call. Germline V gives CDR1 SGHNT, CDR2 YENEEA. V dropped 5 bases and J dropped 7 bases, with 19 bases sitting between them. The CDR3 sequence is 15 residues long. This chain's CDR3 is CASSPSGGRVNTQYF. DNA of the CDR3: TGTGCCAGCAGCCCGAGTGGTGGCCGGGTGAATACGCAGTATTTT.

The J gene is TRBJ1-2, the V gene TRBV6-5; the D gene is possibly TRBD1 (6 bases). V gave up 0 bases and J gave up 2 bases, with 10 bases separating them. The CDR3 contains 15 residues. From germline, CDR1 is MNHEY and CDR2 SVGAGI. The CDR3, as DNA: TGTGCCAGCAGTTACTCGAGGGGGTCCAACTATGGCTACACCTTC. Its translation is CASSYSRGSNYGYTF.

The chain joins TRBV4-2 to TRBJ1-5; D is uncertain. The germline V gene encodes CDR1 LGHNA and CDR2 YNFKEQ. V was clipped by 0 bases and J by 3 bases, with 9 bases between them. This CDR3 is built from 15 residues. The CDR3 DNA reads TGTGCCAGCAGCCAAGACGGTGTAGACAATCAGCCCCAGCATTTT. Translation: CASSQDGVDNQPQHF.

The table lists this clone with a few counts. This sequence joins TRBV3-1 (or the pseudogene TRBV3-2) and TRBJ2-2; tentatively, D is TRBD1 (5 bases). V was shortened by 4 bases and J by 5 bases, with 17 bases between the two germline ends. Per germline, CDR1 LGHDT and CDR2 YNNKEL (reference sequence). The CDR3 is 16 amino acids. The CDR3 here is CASSLRSQGETGELFF. DNA for the CDR3: TGTGCCAGCAGCCTCAGGAGCCAGGGTGAAACCGGGGAGCTGTTTTTT.

The chain uses TRBV27 and TRBJ2-3; either TRBD1 or TRBD2 may supply D (5 bases each). The CDR3 is made up of 13 amino acids. The germline V gene has CDR1 MNHEY and CDR2 SMNVEV (reference sequence). The ends were cut back, 11 bases at V and 2 bases at J, with 14 bases in the middle. The CDR3: CAHVRGATDTQYF. The CDR3 DNA is TGTGCCCACGTCCGAGGGGCCACAGATACGCAGTATTTT.

The J gene is TRBJ2-7, the V gene TRBV13, with D perhaps matching TRBD1 (6 bases). Germline-derived CDR1 and CDR2 are PRHDT and FYEKMQ (reference sequence). Trimming took 3 bases from V and 5 from J, leaving 17 bases between them. The CDR3 runs 15 residues. CDR3 loop: CASSFRGHLYDEQYF. In DNA form, the CDR3 reads TGTGCCAGCAGCTTCAGGGGACATTTATACGACGAGCAGTACTTC. Drawing the rest from reference TRBV13 and TRBJ2-7, the complete variable domain is AAGVIQSPRHLIKEKRETATLKCYPIPRHDTVYWYQQGPGQDPQFLISFYEKMQSDKGSIPDRFSAQQFSDYHSELNMSSLELGDSALYFCASSFRGHLYDEQYFGPGTRLTVT.

The CDR3 DNA reads TGTGCCAGCAGCTTGATGACAGGACTAAACTTTATAGGCGGGGAGCTGTTTTTT. Translating it yields CASSLMTGLNFIGGELFF. This sequence joins TRBV7-8 and TRBJ2-2; the D call may be TRBD1 or TRBD2 (6 bases each). The ends were cut back, 3 bases at V and 7 bases at J, with 24 bases in the middle. CDR3 length equals 18 residues. Germline values: CDR1 SGHVS, CDR2 FQNEAQ.

The chain uses TRBV6-4 and TRBJ2-7; no firm D call. Germline V CDR1 and CDR2: MRHNA, SNTAGT. This CDR3 is 16 amino acids long. The ends were cut back, 0 bases at V and 2 bases at J, with 14 bases in the middle. CDR3 sequence reads: CASSDSIWKGTYEQYF. The CDR3 DNA is TGTGCCAGCAGTGACTCGATTTGGAAGGGAACCTACGAGCAGTACTTC.

The V and J genes are TRBV6-5 and TRBJ1-5; 8 bases fit TRBD1. CDR3 length: 14 residues. V dropped 8 bases and J dropped 6; count of bases not matched to a gene: 9. Germline V gene data show CDR1 as MNHEY and CDR2 as SVGAGI. CDR3 sequence (DNA): TGTGCCAGCCTGTCGACAGGGGCGTCTCAGCCCCAGCATTTT. It yields the protein CASLSTGASQPQHF.

The J gene is TRBJ2-6, the V gene TRBV6-6; unclear D gene. V was pared by 5 bases and J by 0 bases, with 8 bases between. The CDR3 loop spans 15 amino acids. CDR1 and CDR2 (germline): MNHNY, SVGAGI (reference sequence). CDR3 loop: CASSTLRSGANVLTF. The CDR3 nucleotides read TGTGCCAGCAGTACCCTCCGCTCTGGGGCCAACGTCCTGACTTTC.

About this clone itself: The identical CDR3 is also encoded by other nucleotide sequences in the sample. CDR3 loop: CASSLGGDTQYF. CDR3 DNA: TGTGCCAGCAGCCTCGGCGGGGATACGCAGTATTTT. V is TRBV12-3 or TRBV12-4 and J is TRBJ2-3; D is possibly TRBD2 (5 bases). The germline V and J ends were trimmed by 6 bases and 6 bases, with 10 bases remaining between them. There are 12 residues in the CDR3.

The CDR3 DNA reads as TGCGCCAGCAGCTCTCTCGACTCATTTCACCACTCCTACGAGCAGTACTTC. Protein sequence: CASSSLDSFHHSYEQYF. The V and J genes are TRBV5-1 and TRBJ2-7; D remains ambiguous. The V end was cut by 3 bases, the J end by 0 bases, with 19 bases between. Per germline, CDR1 SGHRS and CDR2 YFSETQ. The CDR3 spans 17 residues.

The chain couples TRBV7-8 to TRBJ2-5; TRBD1 matches at 8 bases. CDR3 size: 15 residues. V shed 5 bases, J shed 5 bases, and the junction held 10 bases outside the gene matches. The V gene's germline CDR1 is SGHVS and CDR2 FQNEAQ. CDR3 protein: CASSTQGALTETQYF. CDR3 in DNA: TGTGCCAGCAGCACTCAGGGGGCTCTGACGGAGACCCAGTACTTC.

CDR3 in amino acids: CASSSGGVLGTEYNEQFF. The CDR3 nucleotides are TGTGCCAGCAGCTCCGGTGGAGTTTTGGGAACAGAATACAATGAGCAGTTCTTC. This chain joins TRBV11-3 and TRBJ2-1; D gene uncertain. CDR1 is SGHNT, CDR2 YENEEA, per germline. The V end was cut by 4 bases, the J end by 4 bases, with 23 bases between. There are 18 residues in the CDR3.

This clone was recorded only once. This sequence joins TRBV7-9 and TRBJ2-1, with TRBD2 matching 13 bases. The CDR3 consists of 18 residues. The V gene end was trimmed by 3 bases and the J gene end by 8 bases; junction bases not matched to a gene: 13. Germline V lookup: CDR1 SEHNR, CDR2 FQNEAQ (reference sequence). The DNA for the CDR3 is TGTGCCAGCAGCTTCACGCTCTGGACTAGCGGGAGTGATGATGAGCAGTTCTTC. This sequence encodes CASSFTLWTSGSDDEQFF.

The chain uses TRBV10-2 and TRBJ1-2; perhaps TRBD1 as D (6 bases). The CDR3 is made up of 14 amino acids. In germline, CDR1 is WSHSY, CDR2 SAAADI. Trimming removed 3 bases at V and 3 bases at J, with 11 bases between. CDR3 nucleotides: TGCGCCAGCAGTGATGGCAGGGGCCACTATGGCTACACCTTC. Its protein is CASSDGRGHYGYTF.

The V call is TRBV7-8, the J call TRBJ1-2, with D perhaps TRBD1 (6 bases). Trimming took off 6 bases at V and 4 bases at J, with 9 bases between the two ends. Germline V gene lookup returns CDR1 SGHVS and CDR2 FQNEAQ. The CDR3 runs 12 residues. CDR3 DNA: TGTGCCAGCAGGGACAGTGCCTATGGCTACACCTTC. Protein product: CASRDSAYGYTF.

The rearrangement links TRBV6-5 to TRBJ1-3; TRBD1 agrees at 7 bases. The V and J ends lost 6 bases and 4 bases, in that order; junction bases with no gene match: 3. This CDR3 is 13 amino acids long. The germline V gene encodes CDR1 MNHEY and CDR2 SVGAGI. The chain's CDR3 is CASSLDRGNTIYF. For the CDR3, the DNA is TGTGCCAGCAGCTTGGACAGGGGAAACACCATATATTTT.

This sequence joins TRBV7-9 and TRBJ2-3, with D hard to call. Trimming removed 5 bases from V and 5 bases from J, with 14 bases in between. Germline V gene data show CDR1 as SEHNR and CDR2 as FQNEAQ (reference sequence). The CDR3 runs to 14 residues. The chain's CDR3 is CASSPEGSKDTQYF. The CDR3 DNA reads TGTGCCAGCAGCCCCGAAGGGTCAAAAGATACGCAGTATTTT.

V usage is TRBV28 and J usage is TRBJ1-2, with 10 positions matching TRBD1. Unmatched junction bases numbered 4, after V lost 3 bases and J lost 3 bases. The germline CDR1 and CDR2 sequences are MDHEN and SYDVKM. This CDR3 has 15 amino acids. Here the CDR3 reads CASSFRTGGDYGYTF. CDR3 coding DNA: TGTGCCAGCAGTTTCCGGACAGGGGGAGACTATGGCTACACCTTC.

The chain joins TRBV18 to TRBJ1-1, with 10 bases matching TRBD1. The J segment lost 3 bases and the V segment lost 3 bases, leaving 7 bases of the junction unmatched. This CDR3 has 16 amino acids. The V gene's germline CDR1 is KGHSH and CDR2 LQKENI. For the CDR3, the DNA is TGTGCCAGCTCACCTTCCCCGGACAGGGGGGACACTGAAGCTTTCTTT. Translation: CASSPSPDRGDTEAFF.

The gene calls are TRBV3-1 (or the pseudogene TRBV3-2) and TRBJ2-5, with 12 bases aligning to TRBD2. The germline V gene has CDR1 LGHDT and CDR2 YNNKEL (reference sequence). The V gene end was trimmed by 3 bases and the J gene end by 5 bases; junction bases not matched to a gene: 4. CDR3 length equals 15 residues. The CDR3 region is CASSQTSGRRETQYF. The CDR3, as DNA: TGTGCCAGCAGCCAGACTAGCGGGAGACGGGAGACCCAGTACTTC.